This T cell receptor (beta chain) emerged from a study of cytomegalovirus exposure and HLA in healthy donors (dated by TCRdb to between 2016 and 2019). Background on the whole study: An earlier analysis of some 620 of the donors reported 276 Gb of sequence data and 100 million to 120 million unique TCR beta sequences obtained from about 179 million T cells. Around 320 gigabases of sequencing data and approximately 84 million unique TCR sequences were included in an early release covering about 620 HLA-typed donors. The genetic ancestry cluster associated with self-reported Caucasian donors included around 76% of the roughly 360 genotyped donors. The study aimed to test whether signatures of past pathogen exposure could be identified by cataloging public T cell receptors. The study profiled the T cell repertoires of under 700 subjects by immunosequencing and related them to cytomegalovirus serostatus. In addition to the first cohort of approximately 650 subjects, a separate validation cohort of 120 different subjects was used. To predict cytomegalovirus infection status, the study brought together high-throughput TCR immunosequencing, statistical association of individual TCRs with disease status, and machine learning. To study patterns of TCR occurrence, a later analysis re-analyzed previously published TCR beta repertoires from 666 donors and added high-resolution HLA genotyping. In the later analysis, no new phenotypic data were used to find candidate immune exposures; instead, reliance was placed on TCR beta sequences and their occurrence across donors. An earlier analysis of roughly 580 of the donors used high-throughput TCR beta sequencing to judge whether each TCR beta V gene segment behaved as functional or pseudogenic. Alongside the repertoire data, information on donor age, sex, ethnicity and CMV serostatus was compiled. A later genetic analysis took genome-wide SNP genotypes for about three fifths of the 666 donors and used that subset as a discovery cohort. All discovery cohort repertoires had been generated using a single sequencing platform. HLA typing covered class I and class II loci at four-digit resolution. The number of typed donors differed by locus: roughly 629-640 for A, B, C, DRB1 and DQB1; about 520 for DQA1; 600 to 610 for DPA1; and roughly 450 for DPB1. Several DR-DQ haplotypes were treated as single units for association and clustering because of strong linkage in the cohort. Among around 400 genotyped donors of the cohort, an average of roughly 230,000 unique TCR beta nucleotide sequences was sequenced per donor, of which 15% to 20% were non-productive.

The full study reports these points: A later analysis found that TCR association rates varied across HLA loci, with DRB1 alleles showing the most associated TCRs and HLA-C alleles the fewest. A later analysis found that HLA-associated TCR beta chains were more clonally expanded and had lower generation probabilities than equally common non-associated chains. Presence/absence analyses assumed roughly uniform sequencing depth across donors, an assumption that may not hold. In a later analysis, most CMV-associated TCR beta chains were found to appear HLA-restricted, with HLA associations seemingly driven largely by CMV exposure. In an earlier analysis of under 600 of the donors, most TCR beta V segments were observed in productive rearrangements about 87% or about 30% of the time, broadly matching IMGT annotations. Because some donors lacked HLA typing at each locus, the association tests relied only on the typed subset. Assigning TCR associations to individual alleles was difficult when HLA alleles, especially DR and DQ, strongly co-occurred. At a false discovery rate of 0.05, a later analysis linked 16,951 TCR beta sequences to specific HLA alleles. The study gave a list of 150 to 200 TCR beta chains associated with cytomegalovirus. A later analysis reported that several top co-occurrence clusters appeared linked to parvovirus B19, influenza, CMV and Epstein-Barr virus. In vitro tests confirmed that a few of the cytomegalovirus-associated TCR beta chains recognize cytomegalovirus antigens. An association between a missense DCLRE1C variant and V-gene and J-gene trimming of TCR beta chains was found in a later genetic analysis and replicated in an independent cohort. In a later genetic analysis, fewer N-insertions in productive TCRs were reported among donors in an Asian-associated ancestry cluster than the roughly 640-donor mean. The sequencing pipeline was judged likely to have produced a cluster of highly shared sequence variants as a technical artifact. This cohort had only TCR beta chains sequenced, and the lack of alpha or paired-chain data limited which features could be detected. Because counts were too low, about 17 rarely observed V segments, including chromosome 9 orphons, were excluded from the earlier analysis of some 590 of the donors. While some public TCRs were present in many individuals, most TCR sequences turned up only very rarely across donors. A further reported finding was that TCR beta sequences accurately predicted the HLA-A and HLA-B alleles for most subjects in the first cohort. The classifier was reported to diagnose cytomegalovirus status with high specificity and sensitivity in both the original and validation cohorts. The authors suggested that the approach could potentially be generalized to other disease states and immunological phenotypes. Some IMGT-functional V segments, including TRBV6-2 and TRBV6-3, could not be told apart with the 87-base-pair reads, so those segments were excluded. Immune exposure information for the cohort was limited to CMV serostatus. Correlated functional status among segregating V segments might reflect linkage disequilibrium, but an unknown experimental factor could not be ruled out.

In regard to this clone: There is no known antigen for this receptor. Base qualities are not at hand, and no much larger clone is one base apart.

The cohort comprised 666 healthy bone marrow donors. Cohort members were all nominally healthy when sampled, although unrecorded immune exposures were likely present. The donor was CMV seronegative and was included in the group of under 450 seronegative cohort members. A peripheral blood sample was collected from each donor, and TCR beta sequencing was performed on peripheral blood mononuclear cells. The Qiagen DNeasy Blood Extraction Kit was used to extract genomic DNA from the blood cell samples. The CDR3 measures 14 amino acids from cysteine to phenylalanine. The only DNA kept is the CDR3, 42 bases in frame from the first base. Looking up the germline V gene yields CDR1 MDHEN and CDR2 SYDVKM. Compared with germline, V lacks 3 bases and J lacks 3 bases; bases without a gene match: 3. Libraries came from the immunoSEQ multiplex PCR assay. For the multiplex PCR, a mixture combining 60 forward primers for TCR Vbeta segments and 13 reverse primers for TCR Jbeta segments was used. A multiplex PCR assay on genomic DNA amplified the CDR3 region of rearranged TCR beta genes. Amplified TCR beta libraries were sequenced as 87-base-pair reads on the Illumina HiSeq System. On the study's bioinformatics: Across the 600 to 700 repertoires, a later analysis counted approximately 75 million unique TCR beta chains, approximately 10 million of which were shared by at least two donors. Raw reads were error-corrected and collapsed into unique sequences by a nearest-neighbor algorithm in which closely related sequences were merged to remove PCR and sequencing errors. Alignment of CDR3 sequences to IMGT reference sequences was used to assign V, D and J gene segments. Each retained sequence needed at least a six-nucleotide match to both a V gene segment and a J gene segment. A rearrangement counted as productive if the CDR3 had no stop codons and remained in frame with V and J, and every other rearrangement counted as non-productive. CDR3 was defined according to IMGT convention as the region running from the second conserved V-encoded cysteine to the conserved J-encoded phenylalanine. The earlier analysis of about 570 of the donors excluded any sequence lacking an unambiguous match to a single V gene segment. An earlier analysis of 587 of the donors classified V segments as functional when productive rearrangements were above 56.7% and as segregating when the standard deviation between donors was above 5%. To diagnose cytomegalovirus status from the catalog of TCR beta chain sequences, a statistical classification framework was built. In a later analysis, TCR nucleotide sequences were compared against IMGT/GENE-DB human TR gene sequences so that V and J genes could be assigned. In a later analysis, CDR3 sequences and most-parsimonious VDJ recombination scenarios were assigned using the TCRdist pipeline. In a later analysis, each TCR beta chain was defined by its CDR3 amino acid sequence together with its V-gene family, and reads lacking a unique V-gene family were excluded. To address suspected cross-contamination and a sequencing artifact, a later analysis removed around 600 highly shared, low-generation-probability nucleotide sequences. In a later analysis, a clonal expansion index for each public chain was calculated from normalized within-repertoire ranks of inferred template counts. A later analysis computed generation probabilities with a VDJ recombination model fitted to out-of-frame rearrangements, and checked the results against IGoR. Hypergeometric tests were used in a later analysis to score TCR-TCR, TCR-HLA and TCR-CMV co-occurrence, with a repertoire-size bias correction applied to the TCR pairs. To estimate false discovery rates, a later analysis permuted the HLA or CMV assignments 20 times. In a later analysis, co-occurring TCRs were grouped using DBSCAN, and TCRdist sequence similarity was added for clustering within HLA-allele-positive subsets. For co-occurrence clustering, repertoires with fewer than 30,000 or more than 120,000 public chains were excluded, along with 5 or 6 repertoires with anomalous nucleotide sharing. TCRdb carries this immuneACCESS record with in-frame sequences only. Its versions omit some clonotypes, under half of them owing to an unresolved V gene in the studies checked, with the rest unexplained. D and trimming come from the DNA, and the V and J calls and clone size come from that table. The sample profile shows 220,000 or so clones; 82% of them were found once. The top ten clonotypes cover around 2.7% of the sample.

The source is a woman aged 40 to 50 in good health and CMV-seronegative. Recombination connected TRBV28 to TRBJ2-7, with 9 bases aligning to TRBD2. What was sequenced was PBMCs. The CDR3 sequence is CASSLGGRDYEQYF. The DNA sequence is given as TGTGCCAGCAGTTTGGGCGGGAGGGACTACGAGCAGTACTTC.